This TCR beta chain is drawn from a study of T cell repertoires in cytomegalovirus infection. The overall study: Newly reported HLA-C-restricted and thoroughly characterized HLA-B-restricted CMV epitopes were employed.

TCRdb passed the reads through MiXCR, listing each CDR3 protein once. The data show hundreds of thousands of distinct CDR3 sequences, with approximately 42% seen just once and about 41% held by the top ten. V was shortened by 5 bases and J by 2 bases, with 14 bases between the two germline ends. This CDR3 region has 15 residues. CDR1 SSHAT and CDR2 FNYEAQ come from the germline V gene (reference sequence). There are a few counts of this clonotype. What it binds is unknown. Study-level findings and limits: Summed frequency of shared TCR beta families picked out CMV carriers who also had the relevant HLA.

The source is a human donor in good health (CMV status not recorded). Some clones in this sample may be carry-over from other donors' samples. Here the sequenced sample was cultured PBMCs, taken from culture after CMV antigen stimulation. The chain couples TRBV7-7 to TRBJ2-3; unclear D gene. The CDR3 loop is CASSPDLRSTDTQYF. CDR3 coding DNA: TGTGCCAGCAGCCCCGACCTGAGATCCACAGATACGCAGTATTTT. The full variable domain, its missing parts supplied by reference TRBV7-7 and TRBJ2-3, is GAGVSQSPRYKVTKRGQDVTLRCDPISSHATLYWYQQALGQGPEFLTYFNYEAQPDKSGLPSDRFSAERPEGSISTLTIQRTEQRDSAMYRCASSPDLRSTDTQYFGPGTRLTVL.